This T cell receptor beta chain was captured in a study of T cell responses to AZD1222 COVID-19 vaccine. Across the whole study: Recipients boosted at about 4 weeks or about 12 weeks are pooled.

Whole-study findings and limits: Reports indicate that nearly half of spike-specific TCRs are directed at unmutated variant regions. There were mostly white British donors and more females than males, and clonal diversity was possibly underestimated. Spike as a whole was targeted by vaccine-associated CD4 TCRs, dominant at 160-218 and 743-854.

For this clone: The antigen remains undetermined.

Looked up from germline, CDR1 is SQVTM and CDR2 is ANQGSEA. The CDR3 has 12 residues. V was cut by 6 bases and J by 1 base, with 9 bases left in between. Generated by immunoSEQ multiplex PCR, the TCRdb table keeps only in-frame clones and is missing some. The sample has over 100,000 clones; roughly nine tenths are singletons. The material was peripheral blood, obtained on day 0 of AZD1222 vaccination. This sequence originates from an adult in good health. V gene TRBV29-1 combines with J gene TRBJ1-2; tentative D call: TRBD1 (5 bases). The CDR3 DNA is TGCAGCGTGACGGGGGGTAACTATGGCTACACCTTC. It specifies CSVTGGNYGYTF. Supplemented by reference TRBV29-1 and TRBJ1-2, the full variable domain reads SAVISQKPSRDICQRGTSLTIQCQVDSQVTMMFWYRQQPGQSLTLIATANQGSEATYESGFVIDKFPISRPNLTFSTLTVSNMSPEDSSIYLCSVTGGNYGYTFGSGTRLTVV.